This T cell receptor (beta chain) was recovered during a study of blood T cells in healthy people across ages. From germline, CDR1 is SEHNR and CDR2 FQNEAQ (reference sequence). Trimming removed 4 bases from V and 1 base from J, with 7 bases in between. The CDR3 is made up of 13 amino acids. A second roughly 7 to 12 cycle PCR used barcoded and J-beta primers. TCRdb recomputed calls from the 5' RACE reads with MiXCR, one row per CDR3 protein. The sample holds approximately 760,000 distinct CDR3 sequences, 20% to 30% seen once. The same sample was also used in a study of T cells of mothers and their children. That paper adds: Normalized overlap was always slightly, never significantly, higher in related than unrelated mother-child pairs.

Sequenced: blood. This TCR was sampled from a boy between 5 and 17 years old in good health. The chain employs TRBV7-9 and TRBJ1-1; D unclear. CDR3 sequence (DNA): TGTGCCAGCAGCTCGGACGGGAACACTGAAGCTTTCTTT. Translating gives CASSSDGNTEAFF. Full variable domain (rest looked up from reference TRBV7-9 and TRBJ1-1): DTGVSQNPRHKITKRGQNVTFRCDPISEHNRLYWYRQTLGQGPEFLTYFQNEAQLEKSRLLSDRFSAERPKGSFSTLEIQRTEQGDSAMYLCASSSDGNTEAFFGQGTRLTVV.